The 12 T cell receptor beta chains in this list originate from one sample, sequenced in a study of blood T cells in healthy people across ages. A sample-barcoded 5' primer and a J-beta primer mix were used in a second PCR of roughly 7 to 12 cycles. One entry per CDR3 protein, called by TCRdb with MiXCR from the 5' RACE reads. The sample shows hundreds of thousands of distinct CDR3 sequences, roughly 26% of them seen only once. The specimen sequenced was blood. These receptor sequences come from a woman older than 75 in good health.

This clonotype was seen once. A much larger clone is a single base away; this may be a read error. The rearrangement links TRBV7-2 to TRBJ2-1, with D possibly matching TRBD2 (6 bases). V dropped 0 bases and J dropped 13 bases, with 16 bases sitting between them. This CDR3 spans 14 amino acids. The germline V gene has CDR1 SGHTA and CDR2 FQGNSA. CDR3 region: CASSLAGGWKTQFF. CDR3 DNA sequence: TGTGCCAGCAGCTTAGCGGGGGGATGGAAGACCCAGTTCTTC.

Ten or more counts support this clonotype. The chain recombines TRBV7-8 with TRBJ2-1, with D possibly TRBD2 on 5 matching bases. Germline CDR1 and CDR2: SGHVS and FQNEAQ. Trimming pared 2 bases from V and 5 bases from J, leaving 13 bases between. This CDR3 has 15 amino acids. The CDR3, as DNA: TGTGCCAGCAGCTTAAGGGCTAGCACTGACAATGAGCAGTTCTTC. Protein sequence: CASSLRASTDNEQFF.

The V call is TRBV5-1, the J call TRBJ2-7, with D possibly being TRBD1 or TRBD2 (5 bases each). Germline CDR1 SGHRS, CDR2 YFSETQ. This CDR3 has 15 amino acids. Trimming removed 0 bases from V and 0 bases from J, with 10 bases in between. This chain's CDR3 is CASSLAWGSSYEQYF. The CDR3, as DNA: TGCGCCAGCAGCTTGGCCTGGGGGAGCTCCTACGAGCAGTACTTC.

Concerning this clonotype itself: A read error may be the cause here, since a much bigger clone is one base away. Here the CDR3 reads CACRTVRGSYEQYF. DNA for the CDR3: TGTGCCTGCAGAACCGTTCGGGGATCCTACGAGCAGTACTTC. The genes are TRBV7-2 and TRBJ2-7, with D possibly TRBD2 on 5 matching bases. Per germline, CDR1 SGHTA and CDR2 FQGNSA. The CDR3 spans 14 residues.

On this clonotype: This may stem from a read error, because a much larger clone lies one nucleotide away. The V gene is TRBV4-1, the J gene TRBJ2-1, with TRBD1 as a possible D gene (6 bases). The CDR3 extends over 16 amino acids. Germline CDR1 reads MGHRA; CDR2 reads YSYEKL. V gave up 2 bases and J gave up 7 bases, with 18 bases separating them. The CDR3 spells CASSQTGAGAGNEQFF. The CDR3, as DNA: TGCGCCAGCAGCCAAACCGGGGCAGGGGCTGGGAATGAGCAGTTCTTC.

For this clonotype: A read error may explain this, as a much larger clone is one base away. The rearrangement uses TRBV11-2 and TRBJ2-1, with a weak D call TRBD2 (5 bases). From germline, CDR1 is SGHAT and CDR2 FQNNGV. V lost 0 bases to trimming and J lost 10 bases, with 16 bases between them. The CDR3 totals 15 residues. The CDR3 reads CASSLDAGGYYEQFF. In DNA form, the CDR3 reads TGTGCCAGCAGCTTAGATGCTGGAGGATACTACGAGCAGTTCTTC.

This clonotype was counted a few times. The rearrangement uses TRBV9 and TRBJ1-2; tentatively, D is TRBD1 (6 bases). The ends were cut back, 0 bases at V and 2 bases at J, with 8 bases in the middle. CDR1 is SGDLS and CDR2 is YYNGEE in the germline V gene. This CDR3 comprises 14 residues. CDR3 protein: CASSVDRANYGYTF. Written as DNA, the CDR3 is TGTGCCAGCAGCGTAGACAGGGCAAACTATGGCTACACCTTC.

The table lists this clonotype with many counts. The chain recombines TRBV11-3 with TRBJ2-1; D is tentatively TRBD1 or TRBD2 (5 bases each). Germline loops: CDR1 SGHNT, CDR2 YENEEA. The V and J ends lost 5 bases and 7 bases respectively, with 15 bases between them. This CDR3 spans 14 amino acids. CDR3 protein: CASSPTWDGNEQFF. In DNA, the CDR3 is TGTGCCAGCAGCCCAACCTGGGACGGGAATGAGCAGTTCTTC.

Worth noting for this clonotype: One end of the junction fails to match germline, which may point to a read error. The gene calls are TRBV27 and TRBJ1-1; no definite D call. CDR1 is MNHEY, CDR2 SMNVEV, per germline (reference sequence). The CDR3 covers 14 residues. CDR3 nucleotides: TGTGCCGGCAGTCTCCGCCGGTCAAACACTGAAGCTTTCTTT. Protein sequence: CAGSLRRSNTEAFF.

This clonotype appeared many times. The chain uses TRBV12-3 or TRBV12-4 and TRBJ2-3, with a possible D match to TRBD2 (6 bases). CDR3 length: 15 residues. Trimming shortened V by 7 bases and J by 1 base, and 15 bases separated the two germline ends. Here the CDR3 DNA reads TGTGCCAGCACCTTGGGGACTCACCGCACAGATACGCAGTATTTT. As protein: CASTLGTHRTDTQYF.

This clonotype occurred a few times. A clone one base away is much larger, so this may be a read error. V and J are TRBV7-2 and TRBJ2-5; a weak D match, TRBD1 (6 bases). Per germline, CDR1 SGHTA and CDR2 FQGNSA. The CDR3 extends over 13 amino acids. The DNA for the CDR3 is TGTGCCAGCAGCTTTCAGGGGCAAGAGGCCCAGTACTTC. Amino acids: CASSFQGQEAQYF.

This clonotype has ten or more counts. The rearrangement uses TRBV5-1 and TRBJ1-4; no reliable D call. This CDR3 has 12 amino acids. The V end was cut by 0 bases, the J end by 7 bases, with 4 bases between. Germline CDR1 SGHRS, CDR2 YFSETQ. This CDR3 reads CASSLVGEKLFF. In DNA, the CDR3 is TGCGCCAGCAGCTTGGTGGGTGAAAAACTGTTTTTT.